A selection of T cell receptor beta chains follows, all from one sample in a study of control samples from healthy donors and cancer patients. Repertoires were generated with immunoSEQ multiplex PCR, while TCRdb's copy carries only in-frame clones and drops some. The sample lists 130,000 or so clones, about 90% occurring once. Specimen: PBMCs. The origin of the receptors is a man aged 50 to 60 with head and neck cancer. The CDR3 runs from the conserved cysteine through the conserved F or W. The D gene is left open where the match is weak.

d_call	j_call	v_call	cdr3_nt	cdr3_aa
-	TRBJ2-1	TRBV7-3	TGTGCCAGCAGCTTAACCGGACCCCCGCGCGTTAATGAGCAGTTCTTC	CASSLTGPPRVNEQFF
TRBD1	TRBJ2-7	TRBV28	TGTGCCAGCAGTTCCCCCGGGACAGGGCTATACGAGCAGTACTTC	CASSSPGTGLYEQYF
-	TRBJ2-1	TRBV27	TGTGCCAGCGGTCAGGGGGGGAATCGGTTTGAGCAGTTCTTC	CASGQGGNRFEQFF
-	TRBJ1-5	TRBV24-1	TGTGCCGCCAGTGATCGCCCCCGTAGTGGGGCGAGCAATCAGCCCCAGCATTTT	CAASDRPRSGASNQPQHF
-	TRBJ2-1	TRBV19	TGTGCCAGTAGTTTCCCTTTCCAGGGAACCTATGAGCAGTTCTTC	CASSFPFQGTYEQFF
-	TRBJ1-2	TRBV5-6	TGTGCCAGCAGCTTGGTAGAGGAGAACTATGGCTACACCTTC	CASSLVEENYGYTF
-	TRBJ1-2	TRBV29-1	TGCAGCGTTGAAGAGCCCCGGACCACCTATGGCGGCTACACCTTC	CSVEEPRTTYGGYTF
-	TRBJ2-3	TRBV6-5	TGTGCCAGCTGGGGCCCAGGCACAGATACGCAGTATTTT	CASWGPGTDTQYF
-	TRBJ2-7	TRBV29-1	TGCAGCGTTGAAGACGTAGCCTACGAGCAGTACTTC	CSVEDVAYEQYF
TRBD2	TRBJ2-2	TRBV11-3	TGTGCCAGCAGCTCCGGACTAGCGAGGAACGGGGAGCTGTTTTTT	CASSSGLARNGELFF
TRBD1	TRBJ2-7	TRBV5-1	TGCGCCAGCAGACCTCGCACGGGACAGGGGGCGGACGAGCAGTACTTC	CASRPRTGQGADEQYF
TRBD2	TRBJ2-1	TRBV2	TGTGCCGCCGGGACTAGCAATGAGCAGTTCTTC	CAAGTSNEQFF
-	TRBJ2-7	TRBV20-1	TGCAGTGCTAAATATAATTACGAGCAGTACTTC	CSAKYNYEQYF
-	TRBJ1-6	TRBV6-5	TGTGCCAGCGGCCCGCAGGGAGCAGGGCATTCACCCCTCCACTTT	CASGPQGAGHSPLHF
TRBD1	TRBJ2-1	TRBV15	TGTGCCACCAGCAGAGATGCGACAGGGCTGTACAATGAGCAGTTCTTC	CATSRDATGLYNEQFF
-	TRBJ2-3	TRBV11-2	TGTGCCAGCAGCTTGAACCCCCCATGGCGGGCGCAGTATTTT	CASSLNPPWRAQYF
TRBD1	TRBJ2-1	TRBV18	TGTGCCAGCACAAAAGCCGGGACAGGCGAAAACTTATTCTTC	CASTKAGTGENLFF
TRBD2	TRBJ2-5	TRBV3-1/TRBV3-2	TGTGCCAGCAGCCGACTAGCGGGGGGGCCGGGGACCCAGTACTTC	CASSRLAGGPGTQYF
-	TRBJ2-2	TRBV25-1	TGTGCCAGCAGGGTCGCCGGGGAGCTGTTTTTT	CASRVAGELFF
-	TRBJ1-3	TRBV11-2	TGTGCCAGTCGACACCTCTCTGGAAACACCATATATTTT	CASRHLSGNTIYF
-	TRBJ1-2	TRBV6-1	TGTGCCGGCAGATTTACGAGCCAAAACTATGGCTACACCTTC	CAGRFTSQNYGYTF
-	TRBJ2-4	TRBV5-1	TGCGCCAGCAGCTTGGGGACTGGAGGCAAAAACATTCAGTACTTC	CASSLGTGGKNIQYF
-	TRBJ1-6	TRBV28	TGTGCCAGCAGTTCGGATGGGAACTCACCCCTCCACTTT	CASSSDGNSPLHF
-	TRBJ1-4	TRBV11-2	TGTGCCAGCAGCCCCAGCCCGGTGGATGAAAAACTGTTTTTT	CASSPSPVDEKLFF
-	TRBJ1-1	TRBV3-1/TRBV3-2	TGTGCCAGCAGCCAAGGGGTGGCTTTGCTGGCTTTCTTT	CASSQGVALLAFF
TRBD2	TRBJ2-7	TRBV6-2/TRBV6-3	TGTGCCAGCAGTCCGCCGGGACTAGCGGGAGACGAGCAGTACTTC	CASSPPGLAGDEQYF